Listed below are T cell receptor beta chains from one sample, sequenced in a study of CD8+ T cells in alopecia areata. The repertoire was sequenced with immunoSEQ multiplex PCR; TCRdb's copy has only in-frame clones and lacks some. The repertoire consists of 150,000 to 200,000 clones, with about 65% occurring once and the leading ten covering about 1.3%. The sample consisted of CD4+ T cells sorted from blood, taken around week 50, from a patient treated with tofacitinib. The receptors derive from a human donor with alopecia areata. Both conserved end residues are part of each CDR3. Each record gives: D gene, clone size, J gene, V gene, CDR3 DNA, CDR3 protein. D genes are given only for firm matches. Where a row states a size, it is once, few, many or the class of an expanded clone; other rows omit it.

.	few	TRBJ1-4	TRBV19	TGTGCCAGTAGTATCAAGGGTGGGAAACTGTTTTTT	CASSIKGGKLFF
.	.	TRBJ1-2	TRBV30	TGTGCCTGGAGTCCGGGGGCGGCCGAGGGCTACACCTTC	CAWSPGAAEGYTF
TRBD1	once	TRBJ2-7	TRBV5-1	TGCGCCAGCAGCTACTCCCTAGGACAGGGCAACGAGCAGTACTTC	CASSYSLGQGNEQYF
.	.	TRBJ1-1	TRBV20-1	TGCAGTGCTAGAGATCGAGGAGCTTTCTTT	CSARDRGAFF
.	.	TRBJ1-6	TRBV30	TGTGCCTGGAGTGTCGCGGGGCCCGACAGTTCACCCCTCCACTTT	CAWSVAGPDSSPLHF
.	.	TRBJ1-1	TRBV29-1	TGCAGCGTACTCAGGCCTCCTAGGGCTTTCTTT	CSVLRPPRAFF
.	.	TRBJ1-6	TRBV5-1	TGCGCCAGCAGCGCCGGGGGATCCTATAATTCACCCCTCCACTTT	CASSAGGSYNSPLHF
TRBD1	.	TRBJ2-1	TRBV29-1	TGCAGCGTTGTGCTCCGGCAGGGGGTTAATGAGCAGTTCTTC	CSVVLRQGVNEQFF
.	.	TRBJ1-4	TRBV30	TGTGCCTGGAAGCACTTTGCAACTAATGAAAAACTGTTTTTT	CAWKHFATNEKLFF
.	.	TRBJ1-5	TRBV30	TGTGCCTGGAGTCCTCAGGGTAATCAGCCCCAGCATTTT	CAWSPQGNQPQHF
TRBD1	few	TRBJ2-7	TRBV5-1	TGCGCCAGCAGCCCTAATCTCCGGGACAGCTACTCCTACGAGCAGTACTTC	CASSPNLRDSYSYEQYF
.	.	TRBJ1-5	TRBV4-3	TGCGCCAGCAGCCAAGTTCTTGGGGGGGTAGGGCAGCCCCAGCATTTT	CASSQVLGGVGQPQHF
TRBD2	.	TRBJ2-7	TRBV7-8	TGTGCCAGCAGCACCAGGGAGGGCTCCTACGAGCAGTACTTC	CASSTREGSYEQYF
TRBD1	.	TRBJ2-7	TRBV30	TGTGCCTGGACTAAATACAGGGGTCCCTACGAGCAGTACTTC	CAWTKYRGPYEQYF
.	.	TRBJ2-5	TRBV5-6	TGTGCCAGCAGCTACCAGGGAAGATCGTCGGAGACCCAGTACTTC	CASSYQGRSSETQYF
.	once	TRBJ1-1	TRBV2	TGTGCCAGCAGCACCCAAGCGAACACTGAAGCTTTCTTT	CASSTQANTEAFF
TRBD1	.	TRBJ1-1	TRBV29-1	TGCAGCGTGTACAGGGGAGAGGACACTGAAGCTTTCTTT	CSVYRGEDTEAFF
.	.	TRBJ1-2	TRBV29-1	TGCAGCGTTGAACGCAGGGAGTATGGCTACACCTTC	CSVERREYGYTF
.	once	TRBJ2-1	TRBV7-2	TGTGCCAGCAGCTTAAGTCGGGACCCCTCCTACAATGAGCAGTTCTTC	CASSLSRDPSYNEQFF
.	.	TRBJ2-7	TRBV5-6	TGTGCCAGCTATCGCCGAGGACCGACGTCCTACGAGCAGTACTTC	CASYRRGPTSYEQYF
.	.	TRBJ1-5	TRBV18	TGTGCCAGCTCACCAGGGGGCAATCAGCCCCAGCATTTT	CASSPGGNQPQHF
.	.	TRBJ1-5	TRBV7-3	TGTGCCAGCAGCTCGGGGCCCGGACAGCCCCAGCATTTT	CASSSGPGQPQHF
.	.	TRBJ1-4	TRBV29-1	TGCAGCGCCTCCGGGACAAGTAATGAAAAACTGTTTTTT	CSASGTSNEKLFF
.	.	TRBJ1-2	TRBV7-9	TGTGCCAGCAGCCCTGCCCTGGGGGGCTACACCTTC	CASSPALGGYTF
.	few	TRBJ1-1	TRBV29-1	TGCAGCGTTGAGAGAAGAATGAACACTGAAGCTTTCTTT	CSVERRMNTEAFF
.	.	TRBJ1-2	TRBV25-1	TGTGCCAGCAGTGAGATAGATGGCTACACCTTC	CASSEIDGYTF
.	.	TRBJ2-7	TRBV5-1	TGCGCCAGCAGCTTATTCCCAACCTACGAGCAGTACTTC	CASSLFPTYEQYF